The clone carrying this TCR beta chain has only one observation. Clones were read by immunoSEQ multiplex PCR, and TCRdb kept only the in-frame ones, dropping some. Among some 130,000 clones listed, roughly 80% were seen once. The sample originates from a study of blood T cell repertoires in COVID-19. V lost 5 bases and J 6 bases, leaving 14 bases between the germline ends. Germline-derived CDR1 and CDR2 are SGHVS and FQNEAQ. The CDR3 is 14 residues long. The chain couples TRBV7-8 to TRBJ2-1; weak D call: TRBD1 (7 bases). The TCR comes from a woman aged 80 or over with acute or convalescent COVID-19. The sequencing sample was made of peripheral blood. In nucleotides, the CDR3 is TGTGCCAGCAGCCCGCGGGACAGATTCAATGAGCAGTTCTTC. This sequence encodes CASSPRDRFNEQFF.